This TCR beta chain appears in the sequencing data of a study of CD8 T cells in ankylosing spondylitis. The length of the CDR3 is 16 residues. The V end was cut by 7 bases, the J end by 2 bases, with 21 bases between. CDR1 and CDR2 from the germline V gene are ENHRY and SYGVKD. Findings and limits, study-wide: For ankylosing spondylitis blood, a TCR beta motif of 7 to 9 highly homologous variants appeared characteristic. Reportedly, matched ankylosing spondylitis synovial fluid was significantly enriched for disease-linked clones.

Libraries for TCR beta were made by quantitative 5'-RACE with molecular barcodes. TCRdb reprocessed the 5' RACE reads with MiXCR, giving one entry per CDR3 protein. The data show 250,000 or so distinct CDR3 sequences, 15% to 20% seen once. Points on this clonotype: Its matching antigen is unknown.

The sequence was collected from a male donor with ankylosing spondylitis or in good health (not recorded which). The sample comprised blood, either unsorted or a sorted T cell fraction (not recorded which). The chain combines TRBV10-3 with TRBJ2-7; D ambiguous. CDR3 bases: TGTGCCATCAACGATCGCTCCGGGTCCGAACCCTACGAGCAGTACTTC. Protein sequence: CAINDRSGSEPYEQYF.